Listed below are T cell receptor beta chains from one sample, sequenced in a study of blood T cell repertoires in COVID-19. Here immunoSEQ multiplex PCR was the method, and the copy in TCRdb shows in-frame clones only, minus some. The sample has over 150,000 clones, 88% seen once. Sample: peripheral blood. The receptors were sampled from a man in his forties or fifties who had recovered from COVID-19. Each CDR3 is given with its conserved first and last residue. The D gene is left open where the match is weak.

TRBJ1-5,TRBV5-8,TRBD1,TGTGCCAGCAGCTTGAGTTTGCAGGGGGGCCAGCCCCAGCATTTT,CASSLSLQGGQPQHF
TRBJ1-5,TRBV9,-,TGTGCCAGCAGCGTCTTGCCAGGGGTGGACCAGCCCCAGCATTTT,CASSVLPGVDQPQHF
TRBJ1-2,TRBV5-1,-,TGCGCCAGCAGCTTGGCAACAGTTCCTAACTATGGCTACACCTTC,CASSLATVPNYGYTF
TRBJ1-6,TRBV2,-,TGTGCCAGCAGTGAAGGGACACCCTCCTATTCACCCCTCCACTTT,CASSEGTPSYSPLHF
TRBJ1-1,TRBV19,-,TGTGCCAGTAGTATCGCGGGACTTTTGAACACTGAAGCTTTCTTT,CASSIAGLLNTEAFF
TRBJ2-7,TRBV11-2,TRBD2,TGTGCCAGCAGCTGGACCGGGACTAGTTCCTACGAGCAGTACTTC,CASSWTGTSSYEQYF
TRBJ2-1,TRBV6-5,TRBD2,TGTGCCAGCAGTTACTGGGCGGGAGCTTACAATGAGCAGTTCTTC,CASSYWAGAYNEQFF
TRBJ2-4,TRBV14,-,TGTGCCAGCAGCCAGAGCGCGGCGGCCATTCAGTACTTC,CASSQSAAAIQYF
TRBJ2-1,TRBV28,TRBD1,TGTGCCAGCAGTTCGGGAGGGACAGGGGTAGGGGATGAGCAGTTCTTC,CASSSGGTGVGDEQFF
TRBJ2-4,TRBV18,TRBD1,TGTGCCAGCTCAGCGACAGGGACCCTAGCCAAAAACATTCAGTACTTC,CASSATGTLAKNIQYF
TRBJ2-3,TRBV9,-,TGTGCCAGCAGCGTAGACGGTGCTAGCACAGATACGCAGTATTTT,CASSVDGASTDTQYF